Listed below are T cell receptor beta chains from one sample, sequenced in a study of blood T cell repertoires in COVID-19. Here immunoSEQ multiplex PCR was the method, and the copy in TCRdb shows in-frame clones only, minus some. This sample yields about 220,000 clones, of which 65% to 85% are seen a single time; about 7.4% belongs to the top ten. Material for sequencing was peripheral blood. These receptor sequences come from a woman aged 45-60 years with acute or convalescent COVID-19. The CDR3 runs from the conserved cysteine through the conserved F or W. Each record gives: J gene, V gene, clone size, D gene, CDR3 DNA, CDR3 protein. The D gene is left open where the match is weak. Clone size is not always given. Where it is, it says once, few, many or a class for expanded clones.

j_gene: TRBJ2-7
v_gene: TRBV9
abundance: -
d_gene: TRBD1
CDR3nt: TGTGCCAGCAGCGTCTCCGGGACAGCCGCCTACGAGCAGTACTTC
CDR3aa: CASSVSGTAAYEQYF

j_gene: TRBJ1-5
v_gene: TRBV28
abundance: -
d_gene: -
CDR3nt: TGTGCCAGCAGTTTGTCCGGTCAGCCCCAGCATTTT
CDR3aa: CASSLSGQPQHF

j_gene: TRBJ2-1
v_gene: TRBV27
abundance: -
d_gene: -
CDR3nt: TGTGCCAGCAGTTTATCACGAGGGGGTGGGATGTGGAATGAGCAGTTCTTC
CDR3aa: CASSLSRGGGMWNEQFF

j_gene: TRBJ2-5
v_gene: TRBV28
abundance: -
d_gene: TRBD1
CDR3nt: TGTGCCAGCAGCCAGCTGGGGGACAGGGGGGAAGAGACCCAGTACTTC
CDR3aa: CASSQLGDRGEETQYF

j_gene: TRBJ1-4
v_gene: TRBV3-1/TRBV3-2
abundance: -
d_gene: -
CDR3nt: TGTGCCAGCAGCCCTGGAGGTGGTGAAAAACTGTTTTTT
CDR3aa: CASSPGGGEKLFF

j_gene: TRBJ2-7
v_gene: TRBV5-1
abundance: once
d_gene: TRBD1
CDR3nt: TGCGCCAGCAGCTTCGGACAGGGTTGGTACGAGCAGTACTTC
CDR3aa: CASSFGQGWYEQYF

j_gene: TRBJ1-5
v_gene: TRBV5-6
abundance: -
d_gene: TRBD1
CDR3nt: TGTGCCAGCAGCTTGTGGGGAGACAGGGGAGGTCAGCCCCAGCATTTT
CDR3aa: CASSLWGDRGGQPQHF

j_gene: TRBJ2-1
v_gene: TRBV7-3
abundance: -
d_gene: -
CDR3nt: TGTGCCAGCAGCTTAAGTTGGTCAGGGGCTAATGAGCAGTTCTTC
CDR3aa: CASSLSWSGANEQFF

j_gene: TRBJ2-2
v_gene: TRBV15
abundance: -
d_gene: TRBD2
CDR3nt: TGTGCCACCAGCCCTCGGTCCGGGACTAGCTCTTTCACCGGGGAGCTGTTTTTT
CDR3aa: CATSPRSGTSSFTGELFF

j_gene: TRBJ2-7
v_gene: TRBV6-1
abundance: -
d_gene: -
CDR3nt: TGTGCCAGCAGTGCTAGACCGCCCTCACTCGGGGGATCGGATTCCTACGAGCAGTACTTC
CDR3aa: CASSARPPSLGGSDSYEQYF

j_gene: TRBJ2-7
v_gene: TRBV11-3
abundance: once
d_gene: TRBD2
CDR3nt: TGTGCCAGCAGCTTATGGCGGGAGGCGCAGCACGAGCAGTACTTC
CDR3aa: CASSLWREAQHEQYF

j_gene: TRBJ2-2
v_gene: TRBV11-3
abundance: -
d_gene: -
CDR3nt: TGTGCCAGCAGCTCCCTAGCCACCGGGGAGCTGTTTTTT
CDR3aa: CASSSLATGELFF

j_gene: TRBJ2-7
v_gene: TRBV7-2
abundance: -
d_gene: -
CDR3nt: TGTGCCAGCAGCAAGACTTCAAGAGGATCCTACGAGCAGTACTTC
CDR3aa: CASSKTSRGSYEQYF

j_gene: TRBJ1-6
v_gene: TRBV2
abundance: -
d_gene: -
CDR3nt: TGTGCCAGCAGTGAAGGGGAGGGCTTATTAGCCTATAATTCACCCCTCCACTTT
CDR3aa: CASSEGEGLLAYNSPLHF

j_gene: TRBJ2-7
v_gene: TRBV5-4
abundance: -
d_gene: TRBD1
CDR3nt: TGTGCCAGCAGCTCTTGGGACAGGTCAACACGGGAGCAGTACTTC
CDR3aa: CASSSWDRSTREQYF

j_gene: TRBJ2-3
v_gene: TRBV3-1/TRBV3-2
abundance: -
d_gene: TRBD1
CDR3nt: TGTGCCAGCAGCCCATACCTAGGGGACAGTCGAGGAGATACGCAGTATTTT
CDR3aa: CASSPYLGDSRGDTQYF

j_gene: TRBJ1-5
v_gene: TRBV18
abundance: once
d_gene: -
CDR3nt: TGTGCCAGCTCACCGACTAATCAGCCCCAGCATTTT
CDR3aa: CASSPTNQPQHF

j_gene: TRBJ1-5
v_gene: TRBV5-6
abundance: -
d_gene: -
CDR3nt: TGTGCCAGCAGCTCGGACGGACTCCTTGGCAATCAGCCCCAGCATTTT
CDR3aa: CASSSDGLLGNQPQHF

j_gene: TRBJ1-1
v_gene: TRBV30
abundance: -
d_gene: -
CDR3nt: TGTGCCTGGAGTGGGGGGGACACTGAAGCTTTCTTT
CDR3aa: CAWSGGDTEAFF

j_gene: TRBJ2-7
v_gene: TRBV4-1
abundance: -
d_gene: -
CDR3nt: TGCGCCAGCAGCCAAGGGCCCGAGACCGGGTCTTACGAGCAGTACTTC
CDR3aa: CASSQGPETGSYEQYF

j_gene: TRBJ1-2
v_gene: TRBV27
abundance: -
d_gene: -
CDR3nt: TGTGCCAGCACAGCTAGGGGTAGACAATCGAGTGGCTACACCTTC
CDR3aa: CASTARGRQSSGYTF

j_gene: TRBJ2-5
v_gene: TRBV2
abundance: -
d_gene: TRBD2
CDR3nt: TGTGCCAGCAGTGAGGGACTAGCGGTTGAAGAGACCCAGTACTTC
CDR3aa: CASSEGLAVEETQYF

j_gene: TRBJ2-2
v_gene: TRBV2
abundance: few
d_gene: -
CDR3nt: TGTGCCAGCAGTAGTCTGGGGCAGAACACCGGGGAGCTGTTTTTT
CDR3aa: CASSSLGQNTGELFF

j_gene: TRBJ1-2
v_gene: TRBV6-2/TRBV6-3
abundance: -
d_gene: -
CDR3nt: TGTGCCAGCAGTTATGGAGGGTCACACGATGGCTACACCTTC
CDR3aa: CASSYGGSHDGYTF

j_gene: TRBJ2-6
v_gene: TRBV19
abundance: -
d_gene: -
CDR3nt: TGTGCCAGTAGTATTGAGGCGGGACTTTCCTCTGGGGCCAACGTCCTGACTTTC
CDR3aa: CASSIEAGLSSGANVLTF

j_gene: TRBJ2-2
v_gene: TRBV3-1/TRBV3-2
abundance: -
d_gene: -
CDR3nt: TGTGCCAGCAGCCCCCTAGGGGCCGGGGAGCTGTTTTTT
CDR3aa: CASSPLGAGELFF

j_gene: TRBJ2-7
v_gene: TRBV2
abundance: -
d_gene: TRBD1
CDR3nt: TGTGCCAGCAGGTGGACAGGGGGCGGCTACGAGCAGTACTTC
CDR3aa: CASRWTGGGYEQYF

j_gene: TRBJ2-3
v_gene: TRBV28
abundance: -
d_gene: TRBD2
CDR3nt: TGTGCCAGCAGCCTTAGCGGGACGGGCACAGATACGCAGTATTTT
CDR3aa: CASSLSGTGTDTQYF

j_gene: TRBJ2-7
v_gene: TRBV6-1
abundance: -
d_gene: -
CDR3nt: TGTGCCAGCAGGTCCCCGAGTTCCTACGAGCAGTACTTC
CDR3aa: CASRSPSSYEQYF

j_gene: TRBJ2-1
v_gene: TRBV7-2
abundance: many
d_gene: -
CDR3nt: TGTGCCAGCAGCTTAGGGTACGGGAATGAGCAGTTCTTC
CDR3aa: CASSLGYGNEQFF

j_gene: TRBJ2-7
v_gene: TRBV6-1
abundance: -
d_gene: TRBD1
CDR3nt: TGTGCCAGCAGTGGGCCGACGGGACAGCGTAGACTACTAAGCTCCTACGAGCAGTACTTC
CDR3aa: CASSGPTGQRRLLSSYEQYF

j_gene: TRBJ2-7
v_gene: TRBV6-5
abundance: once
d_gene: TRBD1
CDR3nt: TGTGCCAGCAGTACTACCGGGACAGGCTCCTACGAGCAGTACTTC
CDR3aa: CASSTTGTGSYEQYF

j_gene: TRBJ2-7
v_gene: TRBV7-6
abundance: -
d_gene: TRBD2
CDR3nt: TGTGCCAGCAGCCCACAAACCCCCCTAGCGGGAGGCACCTACGAGCAGTACTTC
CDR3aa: CASSPQTPLAGGTYEQYF

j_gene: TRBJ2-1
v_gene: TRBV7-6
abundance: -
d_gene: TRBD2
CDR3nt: TGTGCCAGCAGCCAGGGACTAGCGGGAGTTGGCAATGAGCAGTTCTTC
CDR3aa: CASSQGLAGVGNEQFF

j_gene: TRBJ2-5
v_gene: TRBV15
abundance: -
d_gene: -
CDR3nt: TGTGCCACCAGCAGAGAGGGCATAATCTTCGAGACCCAGTACTTC
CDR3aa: CATSREGIIFETQYF

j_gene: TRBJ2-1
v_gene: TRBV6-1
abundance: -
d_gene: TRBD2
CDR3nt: TGTGCCAGCAGTGGGACTAGCGGGGGGGCCTACAATGAGCAGTTCTTC
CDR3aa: CASSGTSGGAYNEQFF

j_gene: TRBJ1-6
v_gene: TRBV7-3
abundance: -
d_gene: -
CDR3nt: TGTGCCAGCAGCTCTCAACAGGGCTCACCCCTCCACTTT
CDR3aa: CASSSQQGSPLHF

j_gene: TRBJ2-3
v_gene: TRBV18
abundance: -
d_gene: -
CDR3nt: TGTGCCAGCTCACCACTCAGAAGCACAGATACGCAGTATTTT
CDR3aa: CASSPLRSTDTQYF

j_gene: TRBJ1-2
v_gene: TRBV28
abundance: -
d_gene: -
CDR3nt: TGTGCCAGCAGCCAAGGGCAGGGCTATGGCTACACCTTC
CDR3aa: CASSQGQGYGYTF

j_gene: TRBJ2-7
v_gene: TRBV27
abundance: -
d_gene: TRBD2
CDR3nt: TGTGCCAGCAGTTTCAGAGCGGGAGGTACCTACGAGCAGTACTTC
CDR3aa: CASSFRAGGTYEQYF

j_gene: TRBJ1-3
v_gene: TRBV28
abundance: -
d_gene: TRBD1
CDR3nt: TGTGCCAGCGACAGGGGGCTGGCTGGAAACACCATATATTTT
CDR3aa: CASDRGLAGNTIYF

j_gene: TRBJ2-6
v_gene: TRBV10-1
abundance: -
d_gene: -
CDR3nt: TGCGCCAGCAGTACAGGGTTTGGGGCCAACGTCCTGACTTTC
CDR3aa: CASSTGFGANVLTF

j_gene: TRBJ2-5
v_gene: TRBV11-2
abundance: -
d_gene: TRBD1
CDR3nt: TGTGCCAGCAGCTGGTTAGGTTCTCGGGACAGGGCGTTGGAGACCCAGTACTTC
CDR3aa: CASSWLGSRDRALETQYF

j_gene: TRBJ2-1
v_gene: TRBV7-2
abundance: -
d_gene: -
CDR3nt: TGTGCCAGCAGCCCCGCCCCTAATCTCGATGAGCAGTTCTTC
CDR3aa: CASSPAPNLDEQFF

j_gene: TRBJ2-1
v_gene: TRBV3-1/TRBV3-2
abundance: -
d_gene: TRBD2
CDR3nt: TGTGCCAGCAGCCAAGATTCGTCTAGCGGTCTGCCCTACAATGAGCAGTTCTTC
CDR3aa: CASSQDSSSGLPYNEQFF

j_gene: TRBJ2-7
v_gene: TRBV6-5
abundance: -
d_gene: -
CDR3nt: TGTGCCAGCAGTTACCTCCTAGGCGGGTCCTACGAGCAGTACTTC
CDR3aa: CASSYLLGGSYEQYF

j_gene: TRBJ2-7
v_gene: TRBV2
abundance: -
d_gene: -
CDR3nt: TGTGCCAGCACCGCAGCGGGCTACTACGAGCAGTACTTC
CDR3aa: CASTAAGYYEQYF

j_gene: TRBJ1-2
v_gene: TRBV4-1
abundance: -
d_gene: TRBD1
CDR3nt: TGCGCCAGCAGCCAAGGGGGACAGGGTTCGGGTGGCTACACCTTC
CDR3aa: CASSQGGQGSGGYTF

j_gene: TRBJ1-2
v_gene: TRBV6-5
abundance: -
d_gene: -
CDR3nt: TGTGCCAGCAGTTACGGTGGAGACCCTGAAGGCTACACCTTC
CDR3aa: CASSYGGDPEGYTF

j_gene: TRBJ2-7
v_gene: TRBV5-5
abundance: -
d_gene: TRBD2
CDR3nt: TGTGCCAGCAGTTTGGTACTAGCGGGAGGGCCTTCCGACGAGCAGTACTTC
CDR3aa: CASSLVLAGGPSDEQYF

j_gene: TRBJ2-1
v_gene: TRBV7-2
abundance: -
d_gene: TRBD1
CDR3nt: TGTGCCAGCAGCGGCCGACAGGGTGGGAGAAATGAGCAGTTCTTC
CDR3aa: CASSGRQGGRNEQFF

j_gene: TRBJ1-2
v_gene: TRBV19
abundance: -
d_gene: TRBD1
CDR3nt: TGTGCCAGTAGTACCGGGACAGATAACTATGGCTACACCTTC
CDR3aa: CASSTGTDNYGYTF

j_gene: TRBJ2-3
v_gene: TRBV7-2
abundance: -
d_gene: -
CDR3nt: TGTGCCAGCAGCTCCCTGGGCCTCGGCTCAGATACGCAGTATTTT
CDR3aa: CASSSLGLGSDTQYF